The 16 T cell receptor beta chains listed next were all sequenced from one sample in a study of regulatory T cells in long-lasting Graves disease. iRepertoire HTBI primers and Arm-PCR of CDR3 regions built TCR beta libraries. TCRdb reprocessed the multiplex PCR reads with MiXCR, giving one entry per CDR3 protein. The sample lists roughly 350,000 distinct CDR3 sequences; 16% were seen once. Time point indicated: newly diagnosed GD, antithyroid drugs for less than 3 months. PBMCs were the source of the RNA used for TCR sequencing. These sequences were also reported in another study, on T cells in Graves' hyperthyroidism and ophthalmopathy.

The sequenced sample was peripheral blood mononuclear cells (PBMCs), obtained at new diagnosis, from a patient treated with antithyroid drugs. The receptor source for this set is a man aged 40-50 years with Graves disease.

This clonotype was seen ten or more times. V is TRBV20-1 and J is TRBJ2-1, with D possibly TRBD1 on 6 matching bases. The CDR3 totals 16 residues. Germline-derived CDR1 and CDR2 are DFQATT and SNEGSKA (reference sequence). Trimming left V 2 bases short and J 3 bases short, with 17 bases between. CDR3 sequence reads: CSARSPDSRYYNEQFF. DNA of the CDR3: TGCAGTGCTAGATCGCCGGACAGCCGCTACTACAATGAGCAGTTCTTC.

This clonotype was seen many times. The CDR3 sequence: CAWSEGRGGRYSYEQYF. The CDR3 nucleotides read TGTGCCTGGAGTGAGGGCAGGGGCGGACGATACTCCTACGAGCAGTACTTC. The chain uses TRBV30 and TRBJ2-7, with D perhaps TRBD1 (6 bases). CDR3 length: 17 amino acids. V gave up 1 base and J gave up 0 bases, with 19 bases separating them. Per the germline V gene, CDR1 is GTSNPN and CDR2 is SVGIG (reference sequence).

The V call is TRBV20-1, the J call TRBJ2-3, with D perhaps given as TRBD1 or TRBD2 (5 bases each). TRBJ2-5 explains the end of the DNA better; the J call may be wrong. CDR1 and CDR2 (germline): DFQATT, SNEGSKA (reference sequence). There are 14 residues in the CDR3. CDR3 sequence reads: CSARDRGAWETQYF. CDR3 DNA: TGCAGTGCTAGAGATCGAGGGGCGTGGGAGACCCAGTACTTC.

The CDR3 reads CASSLGGTADQPQHF. In nucleotides, the CDR3 is TGTGCCAGCAGTTTAGGAGGGACAGCCGATCAGCCCCAGCATTTT. V gene TRBV27 combines with J gene TRBJ1-5; TRBD1 aligns across 7 bases. Germline CDR1 and CDR2: MNHEY and SMNVEV (reference sequence). The CDR3 runs 15 residues. The trim removed 2 bases at V and 5 bases at J, leaving 6 bases unmatched.

Worth noting for this clonotype: This may arise from a read error, as a much more abundant clone is one base away. The chain combines TRBV20-1 with TRBJ1-1; D not resolved. Germline values: CDR1 DFQATT, CDR2 SNEGSKA (reference sequence). V dropped 5 bases and J dropped 1 base, with 14 bases sitting between them. This CDR3 is 14 amino acids long. CDR3 nucleotides: TGCAGTGCTCGCAGGCCCATACAGAACACTGAAGCTTTCTTT. Translating it yields CSARRPIQNTEAFF.

This clonotype was detected only a few times. J is TRBJ1-2 and V is TRBV10-3; D is unclear. V was pared by 7 bases and J by 0 bases, with 18 bases between. The germline gives CDR1 ENHRY, CDR2 SYGVKD. This CDR3 is built from 16 residues. The CDR3 sequence: CAITAARPDSNYGYTF. The CDR3 nucleotides are TGTGCCATCACGGCTGCAAGGCCCGATTCTAACTATGGCTACACCTTC.

This clonotype was counted ten times or more. The gene calls are TRBV3-1 and TRBJ2-5; unclear D gene. The V end lost 4 bases, the J end lost 3 bases, and 6 bases lay between the germline ends. CDR1 LGHDT and CDR2 YNNKEL come from the germline V gene (reference sequence). CDR3 length: 12 residues. The CDR3 spells CASSPQEETQYF. CDR3 nucleotide sequence: TGTGCCAGCAGCCCTCAAGAAGAGACCCAGTACTTC.

Ten or more counts support this clonotype. The chain is built from TRBV5-1 and TRBJ2-3; maybe TRBD2 (6 bases). Germline V gene data show CDR1 as SGHRS and CDR2 as YFSETQ. The CDR3 consists of 14 residues. V shed 2 bases and J shed 5 bases, with 12 bases lying between them. CDR3 bases: TGCGCCAGCAGCTTCGGGACTCCGGGAGATACGCAGTATTTT. Translated, it gives CASSFGTPGDTQYF. The whole variable domain, remainder taken from reference TRBV5-1 and TRBJ2-3, is KAGVTQTPRYLIKTRGQQVTLSCSPISGHRSVSWYQQTPGQGLQFLFEYFSETQRNKGNFPGRFSGRQFSNSRSEMNVSTLELGDSALYLCASSFGTPGDTQYFGPGTRLTVL.

The chain employs TRBV29-1 and TRBJ2-5; the D is unclear. Trimming removed 6 bases from V and 1 base from J, with 15 bases in between. In germline, CDR1 is SQVTM, CDR2 ANQGSEA. CDR3 length: 14 residues. Written as DNA, the CDR3 is TGCAGCGTCCCCCCAGACTGGCCCCAAGAGACCCAGTACTTC. This codes for CSVPPDWPQETQYF.

This clonotype was counted a few times. The genes are TRBV9 and TRBJ2-5; a weak D match, TRBD2 (6 bases). The ends were cut back, 3 bases at V and 1 base at J, with 13 bases in the middle. This CDR3 contains 15 residues. The germline V gene encodes CDR1 SGDLS and CDR2 YYNGEE. The CDR3 bases are TGTGCCAGCAGCGGGGGTAGCGGCTTCCAAGAGACCCAGTACTTC. Translation gives CASSGGSGFQETQYF. The full variable domain, completed using reference TRBV9 and TRBJ2-5, is DSGVTQTPKHLITATGQRVTLRCSPRSGDLSVYWYQQSLDQGLQFLIQYYNGEERAKGNILERFSAQQFPDLHSELNLSSLELGDSALYFCASSGGSGFQETQYFGPGTRLLVL.

This clonotype was detected ten times or more. One end of the junction varies from germline; a read error may be responsible. The CDR3 is CASCFSGGYQETQYF. The CDR3 nucleotides are TGCGCCAGCTGCTTCTCCGGGGGGTACCAAGAGACCCAGTACTTC. J is TRBJ2-5 and V is TRBV5-1; 7 bases match TRBD2. Per the germline V gene, CDR1 is SGHRS and CDR2 is YFSETQ. This CDR3 is built from 15 residues. The whole variable domain, filled in from reference TRBV5-1 and TRBJ2-5, reads KAGVTQTPRYLIKTRGQQVTLSCSPISGHRSVSWYQQTPGQGLQFLFEYFSETQRNKGNFPGRFSGRQFSNSRSEMNVSTLELGDSALYLCASCFSGGYQETQYFGPGTRLLVL.

For this clonotype: Since a much larger clone is just one base distant, this may be a read error. The chain couples TRBV20-1 to TRBJ2-7; TRBD2 agrees at 10 bases. This CDR3 has 14 amino acids. Germline-derived CDR1 and CDR2 are DFQATT and SNEGSKA (reference sequence). Trimming at V came to 6 bases and at J to 7 bases, leaving 12 bases not matched to a gene. The DNA for the CDR3 is TGCAGTGCCGTAGGACTAGCGGTCTACAATGAGCAGTACTTC. Residues: CSAVGLAVYNEQYF.

This clonotype has a count of ten or more. The chain employs TRBV2 and TRBJ1-2, with 9 bases that match TRBD1. This CDR3 spans 11 amino acids. Germline trimming cut 8 bases from V and 7 bases from J; bases unmatched to any gene: 2. Germline assignment: CDR1 SNHLY and CDR2 FYNNEI. CDR3 amino acids: CASPDRGGYTF. The CDR3 DNA reads TGTGCCAGCCCGGACAGGGGTGGCTACACCTTC.

The gene calls are TRBV5-1 and TRBJ2-6; the D is unclear. This CDR3 is 15 amino acids long. In germline, CDR1 is SGHRS, CDR2 YFSETQ. Trimming stripped 1 base from V and 2 bases from J, with 7 bases between. This CDR3 reads CASSLSRTGANVLTF. CDR3 coding DNA: TGCGCCAGCAGCTTGAGCAGAACTGGGGCCAACGTCCTGACTTTC.

This clonotype was seen at least ten times. The rearrangement uses TRBV28 and TRBJ1-5; D call uncertain. This CDR3 is 15 amino acids long. Trimming cost V 3 bases and J 2 bases, with 11 bases left between them. Germline values: CDR1 MDHEN, CDR2 SYDVKM. The CDR3, as DNA: TGTGCCAGCAGTTTTGGGAATTGGGGCAATCAGCCCCAGCATTTT. This sequence encodes CASSFGNWGNQPQHF.

The chain links TRBV5-1 to TRBJ2-1; tentative D call: TRBD1 (5 bases). Germline lookup yields CDR1 SGHRS and CDR2 YFSETQ. This CDR3 is 14 amino acids long. The germline V and J ends were trimmed by 5 bases and 0 bases, with 9 bases remaining between them. In nucleotides, the CDR3 is TGCGCCAGCAGACAGGTTAGCTCCTACAATGAGCAGTTCTTC. Residues: CASRQVSSYNEQFF.